Detailed here is one T cell receptor beta chain. Antigen unknown. CDR1 LNHDA and CDR2 SQIVND come from the germline V gene (reference sequence). V dropped 7 bases and J dropped 3 bases, with 21 bases sitting between them. The CDR3 spans 16 residues. The data are from a study of T cells in lung cancer brain metastases. Study-level background: Tobacco use history was present in about 85% of the 20 patients, median around 38 pack-years. Median interval between primary and brain metastasis specimen acquisition was approximately 320 days. Study-wide findings and caveats: Most clones were lesion-specific, with limited overlap between paired lesions (Morisita 0.23).

Sequenced by immunoSEQ multiplex PCR; TCRdb stores in-frame clones only, minus some. Among some 560 clones, nearly 90% were seen once, and the ten largest hold over 8%. No patient had a history of multiple malignancies, as such patients were excluded. The rearrangement joins TRBV19 to TRBJ1-2; D is possibly TRBD1 (5 bases). The sample was tumor tissue from a brain metastasis. This clonotype originated in a woman aged 25 to 45 with non-small cell lung cancer that had spread to the brain. The CDR3 DNA is TGTGCCAGTACCAGAGGTGGGGAGGGGCCGGACTATGGCTACACCTTC. Amino acid sequence: CASTRGGEGPDYGYTF.